This TCR beta chain derives from a study of blood T cell repertoires in COVID-19. Study-level information: The study drew acute and convalescent COVID-19 samples from the United States, Italy and Spain. T cells, B-cell-depleted T cells, or PBMCs provided the cDNA or gDNA that served as material.

Some clones are missing from TCRdb's copy, which holds only in-frame ones; the method was immunoSEQ multiplex PCR. The sample lists 100,000 to 150,000 clones, approximately 70% seen once, with under 2.5% in the top ten. This CDR3 region has 15 residues. Germline CDR1 reads LGHNA; CDR2 reads YSLEER. After removal of 0 bases from V and 5 bases from J, the junction contained 3 bases not matched to a gene. This clone was counted a few times. The rearrangement joins TRBV4-3 to TRBJ1-5; TRBD1 agrees at 8 bases. This TCR came from a woman in her 70s with acute or convalescent COVID-19. Sequenced: peripheral blood. CDR3 residues: CASSQDRGQDQPQHF. The CDR3 DNA reads as TGCGCCAGCAGCCAAGACAGGGGGCAGGATCAGCCCCAGCATTTT.